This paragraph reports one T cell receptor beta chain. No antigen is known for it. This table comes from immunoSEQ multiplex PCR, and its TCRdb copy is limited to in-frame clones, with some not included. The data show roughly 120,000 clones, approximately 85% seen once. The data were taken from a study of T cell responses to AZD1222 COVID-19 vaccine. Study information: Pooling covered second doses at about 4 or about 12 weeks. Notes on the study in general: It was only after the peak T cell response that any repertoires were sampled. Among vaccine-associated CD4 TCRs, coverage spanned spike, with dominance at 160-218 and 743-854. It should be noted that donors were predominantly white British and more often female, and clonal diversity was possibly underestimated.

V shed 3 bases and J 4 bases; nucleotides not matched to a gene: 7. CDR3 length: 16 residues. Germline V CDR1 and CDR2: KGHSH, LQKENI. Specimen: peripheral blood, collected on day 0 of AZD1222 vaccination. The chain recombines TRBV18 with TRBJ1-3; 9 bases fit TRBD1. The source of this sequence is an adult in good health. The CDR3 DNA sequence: TGTGCCAGCTCACCTCCACAGGGGGCGCTCGGAAACACCATATATTTT. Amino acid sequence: CASSPPQGALGNTIYF. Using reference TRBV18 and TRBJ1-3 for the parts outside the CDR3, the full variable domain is NAGVMQNPRHLVRRRGQEARLRCSPMKGHSHVYWYRQLPEEGLKFMVYLQKENIIDESGMPKERFSAEFPKEGPSILRIQQVVRGDSAAYFCASSPPQGALGNTIYFGEGSWLTVV.